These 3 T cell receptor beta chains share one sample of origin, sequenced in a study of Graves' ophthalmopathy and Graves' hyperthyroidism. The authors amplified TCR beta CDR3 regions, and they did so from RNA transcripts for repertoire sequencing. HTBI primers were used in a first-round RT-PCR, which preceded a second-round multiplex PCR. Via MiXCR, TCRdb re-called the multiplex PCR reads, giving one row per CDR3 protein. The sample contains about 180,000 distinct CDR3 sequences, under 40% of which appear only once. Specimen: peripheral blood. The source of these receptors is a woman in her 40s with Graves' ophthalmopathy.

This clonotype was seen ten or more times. Written as DNA, the CDR3 is TGTGCCAGCAGTTTAAACAGGGCTCGGAGAAGCTACACCTTC. As protein: CASSLNRARRSYTF. The chain is built from TRBV27 and TRBJ1-2; TRBD1 is a possible D gene (6 bases). The CDR3 consists of 14 residues. Germline CDR1 and CDR2: MNHEY and SMNVEV (reference sequence). The V gene lost 2 bases and the J gene lost 9 bases, with 16 bases spanning the gap.

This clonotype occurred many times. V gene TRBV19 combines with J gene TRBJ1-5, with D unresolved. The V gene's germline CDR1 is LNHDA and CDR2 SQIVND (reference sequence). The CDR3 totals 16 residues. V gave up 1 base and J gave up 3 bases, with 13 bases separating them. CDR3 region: CASSIVGRRNNQPQHF. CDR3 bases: TGTGCCAGTAGTATAGTAGGCAGGCGAAACAATCAGCCCCAGCATTTT.

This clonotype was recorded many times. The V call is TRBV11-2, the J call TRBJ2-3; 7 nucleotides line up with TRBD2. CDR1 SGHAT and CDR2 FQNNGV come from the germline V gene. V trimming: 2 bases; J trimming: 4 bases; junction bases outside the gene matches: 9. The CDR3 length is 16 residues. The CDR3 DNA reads TGTGCCAGCAGCTTAACTAAGCGGGGAGACCCAGATACGCAGTATTTT. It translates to CASSLTKRGDPDTQYF.